The next 21 T cell receptor beta chains were all read from a single sample in a study of blood T cell repertoires in COVID-19. Measured with immunoSEQ multiplex PCR; TCRdb has only the in-frame clones, and not every one. The repertoire holds some 430,000 clones, about nine tenths seen once, with about 0.63% in the top ten. Sequenced sample: PBMCs or T cells enriched from blood (not recorded which). These receptors all stem from a man between 18 and 29 years old who had recovered from COVID-19.

The chain uses TRBV28 and TRBJ1-5; D possibly corresponds to TRBD1 (5 bases). Trimming shortened V by 2 bases and J by 11 bases, and 13 bases separated the two germline ends. The CDR3 is made up of 13 amino acids. Germline CDR1 reads MDHEN; CDR2 reads SYDVKM. CDR3 sequence (DNA): TGTGCCAGCAGTTTAGGAAGGGGCAGGGCCCAGCATTTT. Translation: CASSLGRGRAQHF.

J is TRBJ1-2 and V is TRBV19; unclear D gene. Trimming stripped 5 bases from V and 2 bases from J, with 9 bases between. The CDR3 totals 13 residues. CDR1 LNHDA and CDR2 SQIVND come from the germline V gene (reference sequence). The CDR3 here is CASSFQANYGYTF. The CDR3 nucleotides are TGTGCCAGTAGTTTCCAGGCGAACTATGGCTACACCTTC.

V usage is TRBV11-3 and J usage is TRBJ2-2; D is perhaps TRBD2 (6 bases). Germline V CDR1 and CDR2: SGHNT, YENEEA. The CDR3 runs to 15 residues. The V gene lost 5 bases and the J gene lost 2 bases, with 12 bases spanning the gap. The CDR3 here is CASSPGTSNTGELFF. Here the CDR3 DNA reads TGTGCCAGCAGCCCCGGGACTTCAAACACCGGGGAGCTGTTTTTT. The full variable domain, in which reference TRBV11-3 and TRBJ2-2 provide the parts outside the CDR3, is EAGVVQSPRYKIIEKKQPVAFWCNPISGHNTLYWYLQNLGQGPELLIRYENEEAVDDSQLPKDRFSAERLKGVDSTLKIQPAELGDSAVYLCASSPGTSNTGELFFGEGSRLTVL.

The chain has TRBV19 and TRBJ2-7; D possibly corresponds to TRBD2 (6 bases). Per germline, CDR1 LNHDA and CDR2 SQIVND (reference sequence). The CDR3 totals 13 residues. V was pared by 5 bases and J by 6 bases, with 14 bases between. CDR3 region: CASSGTGGIEQYF. The CDR3 DNA reads as TGTGCCAGTAGTGGAACAGGAGGGATCGAGCAGTACTTC.

V usage is TRBV4-1 and J usage is TRBJ2-3; 8 bases align to TRBD2. This CDR3 region has 20 residues. CDR1 is MGHRA, CDR2 YSYEKL, per germline. V lost 0 bases and J lost 5; bases outside the gene matches: 19. The CDR3: CASSQERSGGSLGRVDTQYF. The CDR3 DNA reads TGCGCCAGCAGCCAAGAACGCAGCGGGGGATCGCTAGGGCGGGTAGATACGCAGTATTTT.

V usage is TRBV20-1 and J usage is TRBJ1-2; no firm D call. Germline lookup yields CDR1 DFQATT and CDR2 SNEGSKA (reference sequence). This CDR3 contains 10 residues. Trimming stripped 4 bases from V and 5 bases from J, with 5 bases between. The CDR3 bases are TGCAGTGCTATTTCTTATGGCTACACCTTC. Translation gives CSAISYGYTF.

V is TRBV3-1 (or the pseudogene TRBV3-2) and J is TRBJ1-3, with D possibly being TRBD1 (6 bases). The CDR3 has 16 residues. Germline values: CDR1 LGHDT, CDR2 YNNKEL (reference sequence). The V end lost 0 bases, the J end lost 4 bases, and 13 bases lay between the germline ends. The CDR3 region has the DNA TGTGCCAGCAGCCAAGACCGGGGGGCGAAAGGAAACACCATATATTTT. Protein product: CASSQDRGAKGNTIYF.

V is TRBV12-5 and J is TRBJ1-6; 7 positions match TRBD1. CDR3 length: 13 amino acids. With V trimmed by 1 base and J by 10 bases, 1 base remained unmatched. From germline, CDR1 is LGHNT and CDR2 FRNRAP. The CDR3 spells CASGLDRGSPLHF. The CDR3, as DNA: TGTGCTAGTGGTTTGGACAGGGGATCACCCCTCCACTTT.

This chain joins TRBV7-6 and TRBJ2-2, with 8 bases identical to TRBD1. CDR3 length: 14 amino acids. Germline lookup yields CDR1 SGHVS and CDR2 FNYEAQ. The V and J ends lost 5 bases and 6 bases, in that order; junction bases with no gene match: 5. CDR3 residues: CASSPQGVPGELFF. In DNA form, the CDR3 reads TGTGCCAGCAGCCCACAGGGGGTCCCCGGGGAGCTGTTTTTT.

CDR3 residues: CASGSEGSPLHF. CDR3 in DNA: TGTGCCAGCGGATCTGAGGGTTCACCCCTCCACTTT. The gene calls are TRBV12-3 or TRBV12-4 and TRBJ1-6; D gene uncertain. The CDR3 is made up of 12 amino acids. Trimming pared 8 bases from V and 9 bases from J, leaving 11 bases between.

The chain couples TRBV3-1 (or the pseudogene TRBV3-2) to TRBJ2-1; 9 nucleotides line up with TRBD2. Losses at the gene ends were 3 bases for V and 4 bases for J; bases not matched to a gene: 7. The CDR3 is 16 amino acids. Germline CDR1 LGHDT, CDR2 YNNKEL (reference sequence). CDR3 in amino acids: CASSHRLADPYNEQFF. Written as DNA, the CDR3 is TGTGCCAGCAGCCACAGACTAGCGGATCCTTACAATGAGCAGTTCTTC.

This rearrangement joins TRBV24-1 to TRBJ1-5, with TRBD1 as a possible D gene (6 bases). Germline loops: CDR1 KGHDR, CDR2 SFDVKD. The CDR3 loop spans 14 amino acids. Trimming took off 3 bases at V and 2 bases at J, with 7 bases between the two ends. The CDR3 protein is CATSDRTGNQPQHF. The CDR3, as DNA: TGTGCCACCAGTGATCGGACAGGCAATCAGCCCCAGCATTTT.

V usage is TRBV29-1 and J usage is TRBJ1-4; unclear D gene. Germline V gene data show CDR1 as SQVTM and CDR2 as ANQGSEA. Trimming removed 4 bases at V and 8 bases at J, with 11 bases between. CDR3 length: 12 residues. CDR3 in DNA: TGCAGCGTTGTTGGGCAGAGAGAAAAACTGTTTTTT. The encoded protein is CSVVGQREKLFF.

V is TRBV7-9 and J is TRBJ1-1; D is uncertain. Germline CDR1 SEHNR, CDR2 FQNEAQ (reference sequence). V lost 7 bases and J lost 0, with 9 bases in between. This CDR3 comprises 13 residues. CDR3 in amino acids: CASTGPMNTEAFF. CDR3 nucleotide sequence: TGTGCCAGCACCGGGCCTATGAACACTGAAGCTTTCTTT.

V usage is TRBV7-3 and J usage is TRBJ1-2, with D possibly being TRBD1 (5 bases). The V end was cut by 4 bases, the J end by 7 bases, with 13 bases between. The CDR3 has 13 residues. From germline, CDR1 is SGHTA and CDR2 FQGTGA. The CDR3 sequence is CASSSAGVGGYTF. Written as DNA, the CDR3 is TGTGCCAGCAGCTCCGCGGGGGTCGGTGGCTACACCTTC.

The chain combines TRBV10-3 with TRBJ1-2; 7 nucleotides align to TRBD1. Per the germline V gene, CDR1 is ENHRY and CDR2 is SYGVKD. The CDR3 totals 11 residues. Trimming took 10 bases from V and 6 from J; bases not matched to a gene: 5. This CDR3 reads CATQGSDGYTF. For the CDR3, the DNA is TGTGCCACACAGGGGTCAGATGGCTACACCTTC.

The V call is TRBV6-4, the J call TRBJ1-6; D call uncertain. There are 15 residues in the CDR3. CDR1 is MRHNA, CDR2 SNTAGT, per germline. V lost 0 bases and J lost 10, with 13 bases in between. CDR3 loop: CASSDSGKSHSPLHF. CDR3 bases: TGTGCCAGCAGTGACTCCGGTAAATCCCACTCACCCCTCCACTTT.

The gene calls are TRBV20-1 and TRBJ2-3, with a weak D call TRBD2 (5 bases). Looked up from germline, CDR1 is DFQATT and CDR2 is SNEGSKA (reference sequence). The CDR3 is made up of 13 amino acids. V lost 3 bases and J 3 bases, leaving 10 bases between the germline ends. CDR3 residues: CSASSRETDTQYF. As DNA, the CDR3 is TGCAGTGCTAGTTCCCGGGAAACAGATACGCAGTATTTT.

This chain uses TRBV7-9 with TRBJ1-2; 9 positions agree with TRBD1. Looked up from germline, CDR1 is SEHNR and CDR2 is FQNEAQ (reference sequence). The V gene end was trimmed by 5 bases and the J gene end by 8 bases; junction bases not matched to a gene: 6. CDR3 size: 13 residues. CDR3 in amino acids: CASSRGQGGGYTF. The CDR3 nucleotides are TGTGCCAGCAGCCGGGGACAGGGCGGGGGCTACACCTTC.

The chain links TRBV5-1 to TRBJ2-7, with 8 bases aligning to TRBD1. The V and J ends lost 4 bases and 2 bases, in that order; junction bases with no gene match: 8. The V gene's germline CDR1 is SGHRS and CDR2 YFSETQ. This CDR3 is built from 15 residues. The CDR3 coding sequence is TGCGCCAGCAGCCTAGACAGGGGCGGACCCTACGAGCAGTACTTC. It is translated as CASSLDRGGPYEQYF. The whole variable domain, filled in from reference TRBV5-1 and TRBJ2-7, reads KAGVTQTPRYLIKTRGQQVTLSCSPISGHRSVSWYQQTPGQGLQFLFEYFSETQRNKGNFPGRFSGRQFSNSRSEMNVSTLELGDSALYLCASSLDRGGPYEQYFGPGTRLTVT.

This chain uses TRBV19 with TRBJ2-1, with D possibly being TRBD1 (5 bases). CDR3 length: 12 amino acids. Trimming stripped 3 bases from V and 8 bases from J, with 8 bases between. CDR1 and CDR2 from the germline V gene are LNHDA and SQIVND (reference sequence). DNA for the CDR3: TGTGCCAGTAGTATCTGGGGCGATGAGCAGTTCTTC. This gives the protein CASSIWGDEQFF.